The present T cell receptor (beta chain) was sequenced within a study of CXCR3-negative and CXCR3-positive naive CD8 T cells. Study details: Sequencing brought in approximately 140 million TRB reads altogether, and each library got about 1.5 +/- 0.3 million. Study findings and constraints: Comparison of naive cells showed more hydrophobic TRB CDR3s in CXCR3-positive than in CXCR3-negative naive cells. Naive CXCR3-negative cells resembled naive CXCR3-positive cells in TRBV-TRBJ usage; memory cells differed. Surface CD5 was comparable between naive subsets; TCR strength was inferred from TRB CDR3 properties.

5' RACE with UMI labels generated the TRB cDNA libraries. TCRdb re-called the 5' RACE reads, yielding one record per CDR3 amino acid sequence without DNA. The sample table sets out around 60,000 distinct CDR3 sequences. Per germline, CDR1 MNHEY and CDR2 SMNVEV (reference sequence). The CDR3 is 13 residues long. As for this clonotype: Antigen unknown.

This chain connects TRBV27 to TRBJ2-7. Sequenced material: naive CXCR3- CD8+ T cells from blood. The subset here: CD45RO-CCR7+CD27+CD95- naive CD8+ T cells lacking CXCR3 (TNR3-). This clonotype was obtained from a human donor in good health. Some clones in this sample may be carry-over from other donors' samples. The CDR3 here is CAIRNMGSYEQYF.